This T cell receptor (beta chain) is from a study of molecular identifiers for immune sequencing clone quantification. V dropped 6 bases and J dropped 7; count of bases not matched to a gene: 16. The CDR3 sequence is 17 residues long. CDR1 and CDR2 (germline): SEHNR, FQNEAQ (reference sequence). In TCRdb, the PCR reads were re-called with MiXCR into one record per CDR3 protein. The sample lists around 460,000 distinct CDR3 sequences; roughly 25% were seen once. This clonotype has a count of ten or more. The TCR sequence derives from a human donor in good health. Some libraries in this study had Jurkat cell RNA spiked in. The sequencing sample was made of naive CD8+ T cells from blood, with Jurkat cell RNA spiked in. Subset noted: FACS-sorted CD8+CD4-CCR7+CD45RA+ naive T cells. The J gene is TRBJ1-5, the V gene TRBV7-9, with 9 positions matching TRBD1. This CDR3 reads CASSKFSGTGREQPQHF. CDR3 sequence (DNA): TGTGCCAGCAGTAAATTTTCCGGGACAGGGAGGGAACAGCCCCAGCATTTT.